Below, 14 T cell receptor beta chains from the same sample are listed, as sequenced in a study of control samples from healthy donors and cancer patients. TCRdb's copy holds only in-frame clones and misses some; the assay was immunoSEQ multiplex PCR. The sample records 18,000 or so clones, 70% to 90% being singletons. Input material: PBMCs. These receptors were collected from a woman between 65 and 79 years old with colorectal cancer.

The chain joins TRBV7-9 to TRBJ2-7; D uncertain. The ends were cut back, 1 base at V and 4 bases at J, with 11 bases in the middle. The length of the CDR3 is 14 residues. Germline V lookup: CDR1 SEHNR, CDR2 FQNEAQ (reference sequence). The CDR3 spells CASSLDRHPYEQYF. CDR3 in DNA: TGTGCCAGCAGCTTAGATCGACACCCGTACGAGCAGTACTTC.

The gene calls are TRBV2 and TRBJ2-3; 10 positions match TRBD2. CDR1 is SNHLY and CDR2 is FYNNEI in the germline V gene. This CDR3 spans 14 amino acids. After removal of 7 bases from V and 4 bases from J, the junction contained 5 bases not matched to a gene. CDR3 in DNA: TGTGCCAGCATGGAAACTAGCGGGGCAGATACGCAGTATTTT. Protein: CASMETSGADTQYF.

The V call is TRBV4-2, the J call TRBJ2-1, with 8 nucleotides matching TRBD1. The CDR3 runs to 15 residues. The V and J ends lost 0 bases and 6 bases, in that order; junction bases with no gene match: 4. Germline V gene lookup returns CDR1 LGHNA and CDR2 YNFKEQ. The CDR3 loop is CASSQDQGAFNEQFF. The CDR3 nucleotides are TGTGCCAGCAGCCAAGATCAGGGGGCTTTCAATGAGCAGTTCTTC.

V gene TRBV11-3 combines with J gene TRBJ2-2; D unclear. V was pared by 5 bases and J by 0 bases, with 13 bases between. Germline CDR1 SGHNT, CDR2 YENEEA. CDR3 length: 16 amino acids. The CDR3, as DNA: TGTGCCAGCAGCCATAGCCCCCGGACGAACACCGGGGAGCTGTTTTTT. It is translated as CASSHSPRTNTGELFF.

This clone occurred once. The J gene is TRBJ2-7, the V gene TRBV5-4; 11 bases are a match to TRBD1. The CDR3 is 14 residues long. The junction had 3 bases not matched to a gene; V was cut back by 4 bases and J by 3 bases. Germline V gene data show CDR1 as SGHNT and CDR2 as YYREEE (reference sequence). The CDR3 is CASSAGQGVYEQYF. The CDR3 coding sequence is TGTGCCAGCAGCGCGGGACAGGGGGTCTACGAGCAGTACTTC.

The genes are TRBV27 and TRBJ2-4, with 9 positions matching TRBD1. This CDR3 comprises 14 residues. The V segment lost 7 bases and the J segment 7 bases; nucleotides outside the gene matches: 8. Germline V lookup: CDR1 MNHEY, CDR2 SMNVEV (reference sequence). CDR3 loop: CASTRTGGGNIQYF. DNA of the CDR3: TGTGCCAGCACCCGAACAGGGGGCGGGAACATTCAGTACTTC.

The DNA of the CDR3 is TGCGCCAGCAGTCAGTCAGGCCGGAACACCGGGGAGCTGTTTTTT. This gives the protein CASSQSGRNTGELFF. The chain uses TRBV4-1 and TRBJ2-2; D uncertain. Germline V lookup: CDR1 MGHRA, CDR2 YSYEKL. The CDR3 runs to 15 residues. With 6 bases removed from V and 1 base from J, the gap between germline ends came to 12 bases.

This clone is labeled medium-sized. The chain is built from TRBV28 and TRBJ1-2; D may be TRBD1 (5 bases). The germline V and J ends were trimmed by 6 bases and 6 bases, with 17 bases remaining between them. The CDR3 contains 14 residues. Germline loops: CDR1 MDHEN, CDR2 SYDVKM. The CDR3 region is CASSTGSGPHGYTF. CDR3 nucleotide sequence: TGTGCCAGCAGCACCGGTTCAGGGCCTCATGGCTACACCTTC.

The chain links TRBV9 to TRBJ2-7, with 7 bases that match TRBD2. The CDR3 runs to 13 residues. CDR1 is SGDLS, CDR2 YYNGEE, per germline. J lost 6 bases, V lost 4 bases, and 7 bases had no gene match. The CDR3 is CASSQGPGGEQYF. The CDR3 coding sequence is TGTGCCAGCAGCCAAGGGCCGGGGGGCGAGCAGTACTTC.

The CDR3 bases are TGTGCCAGCAGTTCCCATCCGGCGGGAGGCCCCCGCGAGCAGTACTTC. It encodes CASSSHPAGGPREQYF. This rearrangement joins TRBV6-5 to TRBJ2-7; 8 bases line up with TRBD2. The germline gives CDR1 MNHEY, CDR2 SVGAGI. V trimming: 4 bases; J trimming: 6 bases; junction bases outside the gene matches: 14. The CDR3 covers 16 residues.

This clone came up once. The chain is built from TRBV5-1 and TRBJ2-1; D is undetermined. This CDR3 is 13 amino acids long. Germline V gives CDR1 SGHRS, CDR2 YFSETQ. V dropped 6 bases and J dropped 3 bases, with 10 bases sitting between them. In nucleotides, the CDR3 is TGCGCCAGCAAGAACGACGGCTACAATGAGCAGTTCTTC. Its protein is CASKNDGYNEQFF.

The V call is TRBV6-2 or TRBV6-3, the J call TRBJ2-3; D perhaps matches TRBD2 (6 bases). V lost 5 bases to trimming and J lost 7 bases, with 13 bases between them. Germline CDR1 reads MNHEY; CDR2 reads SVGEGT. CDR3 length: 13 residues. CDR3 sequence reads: CASSVLSGHTQYF. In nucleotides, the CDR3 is TGTGCCAGCAGTGTACTTAGCGGTCATACGCAGTATTTT.

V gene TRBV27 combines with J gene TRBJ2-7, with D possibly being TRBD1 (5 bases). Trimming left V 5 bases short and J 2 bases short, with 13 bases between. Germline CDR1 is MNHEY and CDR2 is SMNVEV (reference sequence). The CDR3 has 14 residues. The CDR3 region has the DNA TGTGCCAGCAGTCCGGACATTTTTACCTACGAGCAGTACTTC. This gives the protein CASSPDIFTYEQYF.

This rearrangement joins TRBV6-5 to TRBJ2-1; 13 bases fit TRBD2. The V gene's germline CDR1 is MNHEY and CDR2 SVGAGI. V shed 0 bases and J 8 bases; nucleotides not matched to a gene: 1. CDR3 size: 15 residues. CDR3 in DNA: TGTGCCAGCAGTTACTCGACTAGCGGGAGGTATGAGCAGTTCTTC. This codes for CASSYSTSGRYEQFF.